The T cell receptor beta chain under discussion was sequenced for a study of blood T cell repertoires in COVID-19. Using immunoSEQ multiplex PCR, the repertoire was profiled, and TCRdb retains in-frame clones only, with some absent. The data show 180,000 or so clones, with 75% to 85% seen just once and more than 9.5% held by the top ten. Germline V lookup: CDR1 LNHDA, CDR2 SQIVND (reference sequence). The V end lost 7 bases, the J end lost 1 base, and 13 bases lay between the germline ends. CDR3 length: 14 residues. The sequenced sample consisted of peripheral blood. The J gene is TRBJ1-1, the V gene TRBV19; no definite D call. This TCR was sampled from a woman between 40 and 50 years old with COVID-19, enrolled during active disease. The CDR3 DNA sequence: TGTGCCAGTACCTCAGGTCGGGGGAACACTGAAGCTTTCTTT. Translating it yields CASTSGRGNTEAFF.